This T cell receptor (beta chain) was retrieved from a study of T-cell memory formation after mild COVID-19 (TCRdb year 2021). Study-wide context: Most TCR sequence clusters were specific to one of the two donors. T-cell clones expanding and contracting after mild COVID-19 in two donors were tracked by longitudinal TCRalpha and TCRbeta repertoire sequencing. Two young, previously healthy adult volunteers made up the cohort, one male and one female. What the study reported, not specific to this receptor: Clones that contracted from day 15 to 85 showed balanced CD4/CD8 phenotypes, whereas a second wave of clones that expanded from day 15 to 37 leaned towards CD4+. Contracting CD4+ clones were located mainly in the CM and EM memory subsets, whereas CD8+ clones were found to be enriched in EMRA. The detection of some responding clones in pre-infection memory suggests that pre-existing cross-reactive memory T cells joined the SARS-CoV-2 response. The second-wave clones that peaked on day 37 were not confirmed to be SARS-CoV-2 specific. The study covered only a couple of mild cases, and larger cohorts including severe cases with pre-infection samples were considered necessary.

V has 6 bases trimmed and J has 0 bases trimmed; junction bases matching no gene number 8. Spanning cysteine to phenylalanine, the CDR3 consists of 16 amino acids. The CDR3 DNA has 48 bases and is translated from base 1. Sequences SGHTA (CDR1) and FQGNSA (CDR2) are obtained from the germline V gene. This clonotype appeared a few times. Its antigen remains unidentified. There are no base qualities to consult, and no much larger clone falls within one base. Ficoll-Paque density gradient centrifugation was used to isolate PBMCs. Sequencing was performed on an Illumina NovaSeq 6000. Using 5'RACE with constant-segment primers, TCRalpha and TCRbeta cDNA libraries were constructed, with sample barcodes and unique molecular identifiers added in the process. RNA was extracted from every sample with Trizol reagent. Amplification of the libraries took two PCR steps, and the second step added a second sample barcode plus Illumina TruSeq adapters. Sequencing of libraries was performed on an Illumina NovaSeq with 2 x 150 bp paired-end reads. The published analysis was carried out like this. The reads were demultiplexed and collapsed into UMI-guided consensus sequences using migec v1.2.7. Using mixcr v2.1.11, UMI consensuses were aligned to TRA and TRB V and J templates and then assembled into clonotypes. Clonotypes were classified as expanded or contracted when called significant by both edgeR and NoisET, with noise models trained on biological replicates. For edgeR calls, a false discovery rate-adjusted p below 0.01 and a log2 fold-change threshold of 1 were applied. As an exploratory analysis of dynamics, max-normalized trajectories of the 1000 most abundant clonotypes were examined with PCA combined with hierarchical clustering. The CD4 or CD8 phenotype of responding clones was assigned using the separately sequenced CD4+ and CD8+ repertoires. TCRdb reran the public reads through fastp at Q25 and MiXCR, keeping productive beta chains. Rows merge per CDR3 protein into single entries with the most common DNA and genes. These V and J calls derive from TCRdb rather than the authors' analysis. The sample table lists 120,000 to 150,000 distinct CDR3 sequences, about 6% of them with a count of one. The ten largest clones capture about 2.1% of the sample.

This chain joins TRBV7-2 to TRBJ2-3, with 8 central nucleotides matching TRBD2. This TCR derives from an adult woman who had mild COVID-19 (a few samples of this study predate the infection). The sample titles of this study are shuffled in the database, so cell type and time point are left out; the donor was told from shared clones. The material sequenced was PBMCs or a T cell subset sorted from them (not recorded which). The CDR3 in this case is CASSKAPGGSTDTQYF. The nucleotide sequence reads TGTGCCAGCAGTAAAGCCCCGGGGGGGAGCACAGATACGCAGTATTTT.